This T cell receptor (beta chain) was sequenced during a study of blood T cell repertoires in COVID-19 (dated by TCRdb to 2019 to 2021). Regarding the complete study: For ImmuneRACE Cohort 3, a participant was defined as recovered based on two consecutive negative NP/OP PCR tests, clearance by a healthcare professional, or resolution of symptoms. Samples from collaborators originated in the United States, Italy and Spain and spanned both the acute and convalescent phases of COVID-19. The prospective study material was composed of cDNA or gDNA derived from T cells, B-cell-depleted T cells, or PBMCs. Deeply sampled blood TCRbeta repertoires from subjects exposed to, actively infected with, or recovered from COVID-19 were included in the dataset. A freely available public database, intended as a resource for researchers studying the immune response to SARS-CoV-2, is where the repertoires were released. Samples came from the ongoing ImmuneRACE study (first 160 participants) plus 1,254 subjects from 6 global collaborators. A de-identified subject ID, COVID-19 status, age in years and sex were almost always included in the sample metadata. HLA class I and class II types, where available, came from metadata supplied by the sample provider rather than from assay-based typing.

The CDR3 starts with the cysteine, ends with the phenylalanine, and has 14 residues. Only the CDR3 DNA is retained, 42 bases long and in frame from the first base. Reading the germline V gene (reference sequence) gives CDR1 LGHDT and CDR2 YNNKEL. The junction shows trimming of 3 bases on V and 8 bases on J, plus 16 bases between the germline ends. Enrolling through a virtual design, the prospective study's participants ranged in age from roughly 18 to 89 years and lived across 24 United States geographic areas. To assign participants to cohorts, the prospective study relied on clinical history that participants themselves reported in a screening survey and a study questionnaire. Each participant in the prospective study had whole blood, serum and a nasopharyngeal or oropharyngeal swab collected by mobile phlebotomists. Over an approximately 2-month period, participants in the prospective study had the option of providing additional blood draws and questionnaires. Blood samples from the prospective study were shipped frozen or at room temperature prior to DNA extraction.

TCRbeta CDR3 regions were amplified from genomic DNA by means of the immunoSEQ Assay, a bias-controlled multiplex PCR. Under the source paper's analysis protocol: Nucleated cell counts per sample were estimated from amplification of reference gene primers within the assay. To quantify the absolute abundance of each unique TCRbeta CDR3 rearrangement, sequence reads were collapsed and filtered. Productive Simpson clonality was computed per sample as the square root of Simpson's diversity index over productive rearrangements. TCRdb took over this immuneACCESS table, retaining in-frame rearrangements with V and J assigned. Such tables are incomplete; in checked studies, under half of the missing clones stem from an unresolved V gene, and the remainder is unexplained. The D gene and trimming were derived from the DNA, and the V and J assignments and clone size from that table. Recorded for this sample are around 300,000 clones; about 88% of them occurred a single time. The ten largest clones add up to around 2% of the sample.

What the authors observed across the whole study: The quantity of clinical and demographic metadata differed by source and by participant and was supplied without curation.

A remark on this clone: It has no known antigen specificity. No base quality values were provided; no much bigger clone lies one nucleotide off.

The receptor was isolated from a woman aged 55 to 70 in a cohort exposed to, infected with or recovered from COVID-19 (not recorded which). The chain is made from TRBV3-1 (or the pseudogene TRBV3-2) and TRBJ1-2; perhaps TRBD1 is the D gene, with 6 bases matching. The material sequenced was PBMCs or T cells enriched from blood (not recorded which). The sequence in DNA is TGTGCCAGCAGCCAGACCGGGACACAAAAGGGCTACACCTTC. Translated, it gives CASSQTGTQKGYTF.